These 32 T cell receptor beta chains share one sample of origin, sequenced in a study of T cell changes during pregnancy in multiple sclerosis. Assay: immunoSEQ multiplex PCR; the TCRdb copy retains only in-frame clones and omits some. The repertoire includes 43,000 or so clones, 90% to 95% of them detected once, and approximately 2% sits in the top ten. Sequencing was performed on peripheral blood, taken in the third trimester of pregnancy. Receptors originate from a female donor with multiple sclerosis, enrolled in a pregnancy study.

The CDR3 region is CASSTQAGGSSYEQYF. The CDR3 nucleotides read TGTGCCAGCAGCACACAAGCGGGAGGGAGCTCCTACGAGCAGTACTTC. J is TRBJ2-7 and V is TRBV7-2; 10 bases fit TRBD2. V lost 5 bases to trimming and J lost 0 bases; unmatched junction nucleotides: 7. This CDR3 spans 16 amino acids. Germline CDR1 reads SGHTA; CDR2 reads FQGNSA.

This clone was seen a handful of times. This chain uses TRBV7-8 with TRBJ2-1, with TRBD2 matching 9 bases. CDR3 length: 15 amino acids. Germline lookup yields CDR1 SGHVS and CDR2 FQNEAQ. V lost 1 base, J lost 6 bases, and 4 bases stayed unmatched. The CDR3 region has the DNA TGTGCCAGCAGCTTAGTAAGCGGGAGGTCCAATGAGCAGTTCTTC. This translates into CASSLVSGRSNEQFF. The full variable domain, its missing parts supplied by reference TRBV7-8 and TRBJ2-1, is GAGVSQSPRYKVAKRGQDVALRCDPISGHVSLFWYQQALGQGPEFLTYFQNEAQLDKSGLPSDRFFAERPEGSVSTLKIQRTQQEDSAVYLCASSLVSGRSNEQFFGPGTRLTVL.

The J gene is TRBJ1-2, the V gene TRBV4-1; possibly TRBD1 for D (5 bases). The V end lost 0 bases, the J end lost 1 base, and 18 bases lay between the germline ends. The CDR3 contains 18 residues. Germline lookup yields CDR1 MGHRA and CDR2 YSYEKL. CDR3 DNA sequence: TGCGCCAGCAGCCAAGATTGGATCTGGTGGGGACTTAACTATGGCTACACCTTC. It encodes CASSQDWIWWGLNYGYTF.

The chain uses TRBV4-1 and TRBJ1-1; 8 nucleotides agree with TRBD1. The CDR3 consists of 15 residues. Trimming took 5 bases from V and 10 from J; bases not matched to a gene: 15. Germline CDR1 is MGHRA and CDR2 is YSYEKL. The CDR3 loop is CASSETSTGDGGAFF. As DNA, the CDR3 is TGCGCCAGCAGCGAAACCTCGACAGGGGATGGAGGAGCTTTCTTT.

J is TRBJ2-1 and V is TRBV5-1; 9 bases agree with TRBD2. This CDR3 spans 16 amino acids. V lost 5 bases to trimming and J lost 9 bases; unmatched junction nucleotides: 15. Germline V gene data show CDR1 as SGHRS and CDR2 as YFSETQ. CDR3 region: CASRAYAGGPGLEQFF. In DNA, the CDR3 is TGCGCCAGCAGAGCGTACGCGGGAGGGCCCGGTCTTGAGCAGTTCTTC.

The rearrangement links TRBV9 to TRBJ2-3, with TRBD2 matching over 10 bases. This CDR3 is built from 18 residues. Germline V gene sequence: CDR1 SGDLS, CDR2 YYNGEE. Trimming at V came to 0 bases and at J to 4 bases, leaving 11 bases not matched to a gene. CDR3 residues: CASSVAGRAGGPSDTQYF. The CDR3 bases are TGTGCCAGCAGCGTAGCGGGAAGAGCGGGAGGGCCCTCAGATACGCAGTATTTT.

This clone was observed a single time. The chain links TRBV10-3 to TRBJ2-6, with D possibly TRBD2 on 5 matching bases. Germline CDR1 is ENHRY and CDR2 is SYGVKD. This CDR3 region has 17 residues. Trimming left V 6 bases short and J 0 bases short, with 15 bases between. CDR3 DNA sequence: TGTGCCATCAGGGGATCCGGGGTACACTCTGGGGCCAACGTCCTGACTTTC. It is translated as CAIRGSGVHSGANVLTF.

The count of this clone is one. This rearrangement joins TRBV29-1 to TRBJ2-3; 11 bases are shared with TRBD2. CDR3 length: 18 residues. Losses at the gene ends were 6 bases for V and 0 bases for J; bases not matched to a gene: 14. CDR1 is SQVTM and CDR2 is ANQGSEA in the germline V gene. The DNA for the CDR3 is TGCAGCGTGGCGGGACTAGCGGCCTTAATCACTAGCACAGATACGCAGTATTTT. This sequence encodes CSVAGLAALITSTDTQYF.

V and J are TRBV6-1 and TRBJ2-3, with 8 bases that match TRBD2. This CDR3 is 14 amino acids long. After removal of 7 bases from V and 0 bases from J, the junction contained 3 bases not matched to a gene. Germline CDR1 and CDR2: MNHNS and SASEGT. The CDR3 spells CASNPGGSTDTQYF. CDR3 DNA sequence: TGTGCCAGCAACCCGGGAGGGAGCACAGATACGCAGTATTTT.

The V and J genes are TRBV19 and TRBJ2-7; D not certain. The CDR3 totals 13 residues. V lost 5 bases, J lost 2 bases, and 10 bases lay in between. CDR1 and CDR2 from the germline V gene are LNHDA and SQIVND (reference sequence). Here the CDR3 DNA reads TGTGCCAGTAGTGTCTCTCCCGCCTACGAGCAGTACTTC. Amino acids: CASSVSPAYEQYF. Combining the CDR3 with reference TRBV19 and TRBJ2-7 gives the whole variable domain DGGITQSPKYLFRKEGQNVTLSCEQNLNHDAMYWYRQDPGQGLRLIYYSQIVNDFQKGDIAEGYSVSREKKESFPLTVTSAQKNPTAFYLCASSVSPAYEQYFGPGTRLTVT.

The V and J genes are TRBV29-1 and TRBJ1-4; D is undetermined. Per germline, CDR1 SQVTM and CDR2 ANQGSEA. V gave up 3 bases and J gave up 6 bases, with 11 bases separating them. This CDR3 comprises 13 residues. This CDR3 is CSVDTGVDEKLFF. The CDR3 nucleotides read TGCAGCGTTGATACCGGTGTCGATGAAAAACTGTTTTTT.

The chain employs TRBV7-9 and TRBJ2-5; 8 nucleotides agree with TRBD1. V lost 5 bases and J lost 2; bases outside the gene matches: 7. The CDR3 contains 15 residues. The germline CDR1 and CDR2 sequences are SEHNR and FQNEAQ (reference sequence). The CDR3, as DNA: TGTGCCAGCAGCAAAGGACAGGGCGGTCAAGAGACCCAGTACTTC. This encodes CASSKGQGGQETQYF.

The chain couples TRBV5-1 to TRBJ2-1; D is perhaps TRBD1 (6 bases). V lost 0 bases and J 0 bases, leaving 10 bases between the germline ends. CDR3 size: 16 residues. CDR1 is SGHRS and CDR2 is YFSETQ in the germline V gene. CDR3: CASSLAGATSYNEQFF. The CDR3, as DNA: TGCGCCAGCAGCTTGGCAGGGGCCACCTCCTACAATGAGCAGTTCTTC.

The V gene is TRBV19, the J gene TRBJ2-7; TRBD2 matches 10 bases. This CDR3 comprises 15 residues. CDR1 is LNHDA and CDR2 is SQIVND in the germline V gene (reference sequence). Trimming at V came to 4 bases and at J to 0 bases, leaving 3 bases not matched to a gene. CDR3 nucleotide sequence: TGTGCCAGTAGTAGGACTAGCGGAGACTCCTACGAGCAGTACTTC. Protein sequence: CASSRTSGDSYEQYF.

CDR3 sequence reads: CASSLVRQGYTEAFF. CDR3 DNA: TGTGCCAGCAGCTTGGTGCGGCAGGGGTACACTGAAGCTTTCTTT. The V call is TRBV5-6, the J call TRBJ1-1; tentative D call: TRBD1 (6 bases). Germline assignment: CDR1 SGHDT and CDR2 YYEEEE. CDR3 length equals 15 residues. The V gene lost 0 bases and the J gene lost 3 bases, with 12 bases spanning the gap. The whole variable domain, filled in from reference TRBV5-6 and TRBJ1-1, reads DAGVTQSPTHLIKTRGQQVTLRCSPKSGHDTVSWYQQALGQGPQFIFQYYEEEERQRGNFPDRFSGHQFPNYSSELNVNALLLGDSALYLCASSLVRQGYTEAFFGQGTRLTVV.

The chain is built from TRBV4-3 and TRBJ1-2; D ambiguous. The CDR3 is 16 residues long. Germline CDR1 LGHNA, CDR2 YSLEER. V was clipped by 0 bases and J by 3 bases, with 14 bases between them. DNA for the CDR3: TGCGCCAGCAGCCAAGATAAGCGGCGGATCTACTATGGCTACACCTTC. Its protein is CASSQDKRRIYYGYTF.

The rearrangement links TRBV4-2 to TRBJ1-5, with D unresolved. The V gene lost 1 base and the J gene lost 3 bases, with 10 bases spanning the gap. The CDR3 runs to 15 residues. Germline V gene sequence: CDR1 LGHNA, CDR2 YNFKEQ. The CDR3 sequence is CASSQGAAINQPQHF. CDR3 bases: TGTGCCAGCAGCCAAGGGGCAGCTATCAATCAGCCCCAGCATTTT.

The J gene is TRBJ2-7, the V gene TRBV6-6; 10 bases fit TRBD1. Germline values: CDR1 MNHNY, CDR2 SVGAGI (reference sequence). V shed 9 bases, J shed 4 bases, and the junction held 9 bases outside the gene matches. This CDR3 is built from 14 residues. This chain's CDR3 is CASTTGQGIYEQYF. CDR3 DNA: TGTGCCAGTACCACGGGACAGGGGATTTACGAGCAGTACTTC.

CDR3 sequence reads: CASRTTGNTEAFF. CDR3 DNA sequence: TGCGCCAGCAGGACGACGGGGAACACTGAAGCTTTCTTT. The chain employs TRBV5-1 and TRBJ1-1; D uncertain. The CDR3 length is 13 residues. V shed 5 bases and J shed 1 base, with 9 bases lying between them. Germline V gene data show CDR1 as SGHRS and CDR2 as YFSETQ. Full variable domain (remainder filled in from reference TRBV5-1 and TRBJ1-1): KAGVTQTPRYLIKTRGQQVTLSCSPISGHRSVSWYQQTPGQGLQFLFEYFSETQRNKGNFPGRFSGRQFSNSRSEMNVSTLELGDSALYLCASRTTGNTEAFFGQGTRLTVV.

The chain is built from TRBV7-9 and TRBJ2-3, with TRBD2 matching over 10 bases. Trimming at V came to 2 bases and at J to 4 bases, leaving 6 bases not matched to a gene. Germline values: CDR1 SEHNR, CDR2 FQNEAQ (reference sequence). The CDR3 runs 16 residues. CDR3 DNA: TGTGCCAGCAGCTTAAGAGCGGGAGGGTTGGCAGATACGCAGTATTTT. It yields the protein CASSLRAGGLADTQYF.

The chain has TRBV4-2 and TRBJ1-1; a possible D gene is TRBD1 (5 bases). Trimming stripped 2 bases from V and 4 bases from J, with 11 bases between. CDR3 length: 14 residues. Germline-derived CDR1 and CDR2 are LGHNA and YNFKEQ. The CDR3 spells CASSQPMGGTEAFF. The CDR3 DNA is TGTGCCAGCAGCCAACCCATGGGGGGCACTGAAGCTTTCTTT.

This chain links TRBV9 with TRBJ2-1; tentative D call: TRBD1 (5 bases). The CDR3 spans 13 residues. Germline assignment: CDR1 SGDLS and CDR2 YYNGEE. V was cut by 0 bases and J by 10 bases, with 11 bases left in between. CDR3 residues: CASSVEAGMEQFF. As DNA, the CDR3 is TGTGCCAGCAGCGTAGAAGCAGGGATGGAGCAGTTCTTC.

The rearrangement links TRBV10-3 to TRBJ1-2, with D perhaps TRBD1 (5 bases). The CDR3 extends over 16 amino acids. Trimming took 3 bases from V and 4 from J, leaving 18 bases between them. Germline V lookup: CDR1 ENHRY, CDR2 SYGVKD. The CDR3 loop reads CAISDQARAQGYGYTF. The CDR3 coding sequence is TGTGCCATCAGTGATCAGGCCAGGGCCCAAGGCTATGGCTACACCTTC.

The genes are TRBV21-1 and TRBJ2-7; the table's D call, TRBD1, was not checked against the DNA. TRBV21-1 is deemed a pseudogene. The CDR3 consists of 15 residues. CDR3 coding DNA: TGTGCCAGCAGCTCAAGACCGGGACAGCTATACGAGCAGTACTTC. It translates to CASSSRPGQLYEQYF.

The table lists this clone with a count of one. This chain links TRBV4-3 with TRBJ2-6, with TRBD2 matching over 7 bases. The CDR3 has 16 residues. V dropped 4 bases and J dropped 0; count of bases not matched to a gene: 3. The V gene's germline CDR1 is LGHNA and CDR2 YSLEER. The CDR3 here is CASSPTSSSGANVLTF. The CDR3 region has the DNA TGCGCCAGCAGCCCGACTAGCAGCTCTGGGGCCAACGTCCTGACTTTC.

This chain joins TRBV27 and TRBJ2-1; 10 bases line up with TRBD1. The CDR3 consists of 15 residues. The ends lost 6 bases at V and 5 bases at J; junction bases unmatched: 7. The germline V gene encodes CDR1 MNHEY and CDR2 SMNVEV (reference sequence). CDR3 bases: TGTGCCAGCAGCCCCGGGACAGGGGCTGACAATGAGCAGTTCTTC. Its translation is CASSPGTGADNEQFF.

This chain joins TRBV5-1 and TRBJ2-3; no definite D call. Germline values: CDR1 SGHRS, CDR2 YFSETQ. With 4 bases removed from V and 10 bases from J, the gap between germline ends came to 19 bases. This CDR3 has 14 amino acids. CDR3 region: CASSPWLEMPSQYF. The DNA for the CDR3 is TGCGCCAGCAGCCCGTGGCTAGAGATGCCTTCGCAGTATTTT.

This sequence joins TRBV5-1 and TRBJ2-7, with TRBD2 identical over 10 bases. J gave up 3 bases and V 0 bases, and 6 bases lay outside the gene matches. The germline V gene encodes CDR1 SGHRS and CDR2 YFSETQ. The length of the CDR3 is 16 residues. The DNA for the CDR3 is TGCGCCAGCAGCTTGGGGGCTAGCGGGAGTGTCTACGAGCAGTACTTC. Its protein product is CASSLGASGSVYEQYF.

The gene calls are TRBV28 and TRBJ2-7, with D tentatively TRBD1 (6 bases). Germline loops: CDR1 MDHEN, CDR2 SYDVKM. The V and J ends lost 3 bases and 4 bases respectively, with 13 bases between them. The CDR3 is 14 residues long. CDR3 amino acids: CASSFFRGGYEQYF. The CDR3, as DNA: TGTGCCAGCAGTTTTTTCAGAGGGGGTTACGAGCAGTACTTC.

The V gene is TRBV7-8, the J gene TRBJ2-3, with 7 bases fitting TRBD2. Germline CDR1 is SGHVS and CDR2 is FQNEAQ. This CDR3 has 18 amino acids. V shed 5 bases, J shed 0 bases, and the junction held 14 bases outside the gene matches. CDR3 amino acids: CASSHVGGSFSSTDTQYF. In DNA form, the CDR3 reads TGTGCCAGCAGCCATGTGGGCGGGAGCTTCTCTAGCACAGATACGCAGTATTTT.

This clone appeared a single time. The V gene is TRBV14, the J gene TRBJ1-2, with a possible D match to TRBD1 (6 bases). Germline V gives CDR1 SGHDN, CDR2 FVKESK. The CDR3 extends over 15 amino acids. V lost 0 bases and J lost 7, with 15 bases in between. In DNA form, the CDR3 reads TGTGCCAGCAGCCAAGATCGTGGGGGCGCGGGTGGCTACACCTTC. Its translation is CASSQDRGGAGGYTF.

The chain employs TRBV7-2 and TRBJ2-7; 14 positions agree with TRBD2. Germline-derived CDR1 and CDR2 are SGHTA and FQGNSA. J lost 3 bases, V lost 5 bases, and 3 bases had no gene match. This CDR3 has 15 residues. In DNA, the CDR3 is TGTGCCAGCAGCCAGGGGACTAGCGGGAGCTACGAGCAGTACTTC. This gives the protein CASSQGTSGSYEQYF.